The 19 T cell receptor beta chains in this list originate from one sample, sequenced in a study of blood T cells in healthy people across ages. PCR was performed a second time for about 6 to 11 cycles using a sample-barcoded 5' primer and a J-beta primer mix. TCRdb reprocessed the 5' RACE reads via MiXCR and lists one record per CDR3 protein. The repertoire holds about 1.4 million distinct CDR3 sequences, with 55% to 75% as singletons. Sequencing was done on a sample of blood. The receptor source for this set is a man aged 18 to 29 in good health.

V and J are TRBV10-3 and TRBJ2-1, with 9 positions matching TRBD2. The V gene's germline CDR1 is ENHRY and CDR2 SYGVKD. V lost 6 bases to trimming and J lost 5 bases; unmatched junction nucleotides: 5. This CDR3 has 14 amino acids. CDR3 DNA: TGTGCCATCAGGGGACTAGCTACTAACAATGAGCAGTTCTTC. Translating gives CAIRGLATNNEQFF.

The chain recombines TRBV5-1 with TRBJ2-1, with TRBD2 identical over 7 bases. The CDR3 totals 13 residues. CDR1 is SGHRS and CDR2 is YFSETQ in the germline V gene. V shed 1 base and J 8 bases; nucleotides not matched to a gene: 3. The DNA for the CDR3 is TGCGCCAGCAGCTTGCCTACTAGCGATGAGCAGTTCTTC. It encodes CASSLPTSDEQFF.

The chain links TRBV20-1 to TRBJ1-5, with 9 positions matching TRBD1. Germline assignment: CDR1 DFQATT and CDR2 SNEGSKA (reference sequence). The CDR3 sequence is 14 residues long. V shed 3 bases, J shed 4 bases, and the junction held 4 bases outside the gene matches. DNA of the CDR3: TGCAGTGCTAGCGGGACAGGGCTAAATCAGCCCCAGCATTTT. Its protein is CSASGTGLNQPQHF.

The chain has TRBV20-1 and TRBJ2-4; D may correspond to TRBD1 or TRBD2 (5 bases each). The better agreement between TRBJ2-7 and the DNA end casts doubt on the J call. CDR3 length equals 19 residues. From germline, CDR1 is DFQATT and CDR2 SNEGSKA (reference sequence). The CDR3 sequence: CSARDALSGASLSSYEQYF. DNA for the CDR3: TGCAGTGCTAGAGACGCCCTTTCCGGGGCTAGCCTTAGCTCCTACGAGCAGTACTTC.

This clonotype has a handful of counts. This rearrangement joins TRBV6-2 or TRBV6-3 to TRBJ2-1; D may correspond to TRBD1 or TRBD2 (6 bases each). The J call is uncertain, as TRBJ2-7 better fits the DNA end. The CDR3 consists of 19 residues. The germline V gene has CDR1 MNHEY and CDR2 SVGEGT. CDR3: CASNETPPGAGETYNEQYF. The CDR3 region has the DNA TGTGCCAGCAACGAAACCCCACCGGGGGCCGGGGAAACCTACAATGAGCAGTACTTC.

CDR3 sequence reads: CASSLDRQYEQFF. The CDR3 coding sequence is TGTGCCAGCAGCTTAGATCGACAATATGAGCAGTTCTTC. The V and J genes are TRBV13 and TRBJ2-1; D gene ambiguous. This CDR3 is built from 13 residues. The germline V gene encodes CDR1 PRHDT and CDR2 FYEKMQ (reference sequence). Trimming left V 1 base short and J 8 bases short, with 9 bases between.

The V gene is TRBV4-1, the J gene TRBJ1-1, with a tentative D call TRBD1 (6 bases). Trimming cost V 4 bases and J 2 bases, with 14 bases left between them. The germline V gene has CDR1 MGHRA and CDR2 YSYEKL. The CDR3 is made up of 15 amino acids. The CDR3 loop is CASSPGYRENTEAFF. The CDR3 DNA reads as TGCGCCAGCAGCCCAGGATACAGGGAAAACACTGAAGCTTTCTTT.

The J gene is TRBJ2-4, the V gene TRBV20-1; 11 positions agree with TRBD2. Trimming at V came to 2 bases and at J to 9 bases, leaving 6 bases not matched to a gene. Germline values: CDR1 DFQATT, CDR2 SNEGSKA (reference sequence). The CDR3 is made up of 14 amino acids. CDR3 nucleotides: TGCAGTGCTAGAACTAGCGGGGGACCGGGCATTCAGTACTTC. Residues: CSARTSGGPGIQYF.

The chain joins TRBV2 to TRBJ1-1; possible D gene TRBD1, 6 bases. This CDR3 is built from 13 residues. Trimming removed 10 bases at V and 7 bases at J, with 19 bases between. Germline V lookup: CDR1 SNHLY, CDR2 FYNNEI. CDR3 DNA sequence: TGTGCCATCTTACTACAGGGATGGGGTGAAGCTTTCTTT. Protein sequence: CAILLQGWGEAFF.

The chain joins TRBV5-1 to TRBJ2-7; 10 bases are shared with TRBD2. Germline lookup yields CDR1 SGHRS and CDR2 YFSETQ. The J segment lost 6 bases and the V segment lost 8 bases, leaving 17 bases of the junction unmatched. The CDR3 has 16 residues. CDR3 sequence: CARRSSGRANRREQYF. DNA of the CDR3: TGCGCCAGGCGAAGCAGCGGGAGGGCCAACCGCCGCGAGCAGTACTTC.

A note on this clonotype: A junction end diverges from the germline sequence, so it may reflect a read error. The V gene is TRBV6-1, the J gene TRBJ2-5; D not resolved. The CDR3 is 11 residues long. Germline V CDR1 and CDR2: MNHNS, SASEGT. CDR3 protein: CASTNQGTQYF. The CDR3 DNA is TGTGCCAGCACTAACCAAGGGACCCAGTACTTC.

For the CDR3, the DNA is TGCGCCAGCAGCCAATCCACAGGCTCTGGCGAGCAGTACTTC. Protein: CASSQSTGSGEQYF. The chain uses TRBV4-1 and TRBJ2-7, with TRBD1 as a possible D gene (5 bases). Germline V gene lookup returns CDR1 MGHRA and CDR2 YSYEKL. V was pared by 2 bases and J by 6 bases, with 14 bases between. The CDR3 has 14 amino acids.

This clonotype was counted a few times. The gene calls are TRBV20-1 and TRBJ2-7, with D perhaps matching TRBD1 or TRBD2 (5 bases each). V was trimmed by 3 bases and J by 7 bases, leaving 7 bases between them. Germline V gene data show CDR1 as DFQATT and CDR2 as SNEGSKA (reference sequence). This CDR3 has 10 amino acids. This CDR3 is CSARRGEQYF. The CDR3 nucleotides read TGCAGTGCTAGGAGGGGAGAGCAGTACTTC.

The chain uses TRBV20-1 and TRBJ2-1, with 7 bases aligning to TRBD2. Near its end, the DNA agrees better with TRBJ2-7, so the J call may be wrong. CDR1 DFQATT and CDR2 SNEGSKA come from the germline V gene (reference sequence). The CDR3 runs 15 residues. The CDR3 sequence: CSAGWGGSQGNEQYF. The CDR3 DNA reads as TGCAGTGCTGGGTGGGGGGGGAGCCAGGGCAATGAGCAGTACTTC.

The V call is TRBV20-1, the J call TRBJ2-1, with 10 bases lining up with TRBD2. The CDR3 sequence is 18 residues long. From germline, CDR1 is DFQATT and CDR2 SNEGSKA (reference sequence). V shed 3 bases, J shed 4 bases, and the junction held 15 bases outside the gene matches. The CDR3 nucleotides are TGCAGTGCTAGTTTCCTAGCGGGAGCCCACGGGGGGTACAATGAGCAGTTCTTC. Amino acid sequence: CSASFLAGAHGGYNEQFF.

The chain couples TRBV25-1 to TRBJ1-1; D is ambiguous. V was shortened by 2 bases and J by 4 bases, with 8 bases between the two germline ends. The CDR3 has 13 amino acids. The germline gives CDR1 MGHDK, CDR2 SYGVNS. The CDR3 is CASSEAGPTEAFF. In nucleotides, the CDR3 is TGTGCCAGCAGTGAAGCCGGTCCCACTGAAGCTTTCTTT.

In this sample, this clonotype turned up a few times. The V call is TRBV29-1, the J call TRBJ2-1, with 7 bases lining up with TRBD2. The germline CDR1 and CDR2 sequences are SQVTM and ANQGSEA. The trim removed 0 bases at V and 4 bases at J, leaving 9 bases unmatched. The CDR3 consists of 16 residues. CDR3: CSVEDFELAEYNEQFF. The CDR3 region has the DNA TGCAGCGTTGAAGATTTTGAGCTAGCGGAATACAATGAGCAGTTCTTC.

The chain employs TRBV27 and TRBJ2-1; D is undetermined. V shed 4 bases and J shed 5 bases, with 12 bases lying between them. This CDR3 region has 14 residues. CDR1 is MNHEY and CDR2 is SMNVEV in the germline V gene (reference sequence). Here the CDR3 DNA reads TGTGCCAGCAGTTCCCCCTTTCTCGACAATGAGCAGTTCTTC. It translates to CASSSPFLDNEQFF.

The V call is TRBV20-1, the J call TRBJ2-7; possibly TRBD1 or TRBD2 for D (5 bases each). CDR1 DFQATT and CDR2 SNEGSKA come from the germline V gene (reference sequence). V dropped 1 base and J dropped 3 bases, with 10 bases sitting between them. The CDR3 sequence is 13 residues long. The CDR3 reads CSARARERYEQYF. The CDR3 coding sequence is TGCAGTGCTAGAGCCAGGGAGCGCTACGAGCAGTACTTC.